A selection of T cell receptor beta chains follows, all from one sample in a study of OX40 agonist ivuxolimab in advanced cancers. Profiled with immunoSEQ multiplex PCR; TCRdb holds only in-frame clones, not every one. The sample has about 92,000 clones, approximately 90% seen once. Sequenced material: CD4+ or CD8+ T cells sorted from blood, taken in a trial of the OX40 agonist ivuxolimab. The receptor source for this set is an adult with an advanced solid tumor such as melanoma, head and neck, liver or kidney cancer. CDR3s include the opening cysteine and the closing phenylalanine or tryptophan. D genes are given only for firm matches. For some rows the clone size is stated as once, few or many, or as a class when expanded; others skip it.

CDR3 protein: CASSRGFLATNEKLFF
CDR3 DNA: TGTGCCAGCAGCAGGGGGTTTCTGGCAACTAATGAAAAACTGTTTTTT
J gene: TRBJ1-4
clone size: once
D gene: -
V gene: TRBV9

CDR3 protein: CATSLNLAGGEQFF
CDR3 DNA: TGTGCCACCAGCCTTAATTTAGCGGGAGGCGAGCAGTTCTTC
J gene: TRBJ2-1
clone size: -
D gene: TRBD2
V gene: TRBV15

CDR3 protein: CASSLASGHMQETQYF
CDR3 DNA: TGTGCCAGCAGCTTGGCCAGCGGACATATGCAAGAGACCCAGTACTTC
J gene: TRBJ2-5
clone size: -
D gene: -
V gene: TRBV5-8

CDR3 protein: CASSESRDYGYTF
CDR3 DNA: TGCGCCAGCAGTGAGTCCAGGGACTATGGCTACACCTTC
J gene: TRBJ1-2
clone size: -
D gene: -
V gene: TRBV10-2

CDR3 protein: CASSGRGSGLAGVYEQYF
CDR3 DNA: TGTGCCAGTAGTGGACGGGGGTCCGGACTAGCGGGAGTCTACGAGCAGTACTTC
J gene: TRBJ2-7
clone size: -
D gene: TRBD2
V gene: TRBV19

CDR3 protein: CSVEEGPGEQFF
CDR3 DNA: TGCAGCGTTGAAGAGGGGCCGGGTGAGCAGTTCTTC
J gene: TRBJ2-1
clone size: -
D gene: -
V gene: TRBV29-1

CDR3 protein: CASSESTVQNYGYTF
CDR3 DNA: TGTGCCAGCAGTGAATCGACAGTTCAGAACTATGGCTACACCTTC
J gene: TRBJ1-2
clone size: -
D gene: -
V gene: TRBV6-1

CDR3 protein: CASSEQGGNTEAFF
CDR3 DNA: TGTGCCAGCAGTGAACAGGGGGGGAACACTGAAGCTTTCTTT
J gene: TRBJ1-1
clone size: -
D gene: TRBD1
V gene: TRBV6-1

CDR3 protein: CASRFSGSITDTQYF
CDR3 DNA: TGTGCCAGCAGATTCAGCGGGAGCATCACAGATACGCAGTATTTT
J gene: TRBJ2-3
clone size: -
D gene: TRBD2
V gene: TRBV6-5

CDR3 protein: CASSPAGYNEQFF
CDR3 DNA: TGTGCCAGCTCACCGGCAGGGTACAATGAGCAGTTCTTC
J gene: TRBJ2-1
clone size: -
D gene: -
V gene: TRBV18

CDR3 protein: CASSRGNQPQHF
CDR3 DNA: TGTGCCAGCAGTAGGGGTAATCAGCCCCAGCATTTT
J gene: TRBJ1-5
clone size: -
D gene: -
V gene: TRBV28

CDR3 protein: CASSLNAGANYGYTF
CDR3 DNA: TGTGCCAGCAGCCTGAATGCGGGCGCTAACTATGGCTACACCTTC
J gene: TRBJ1-2
clone size: -
D gene: -
V gene: TRBV7-9

CDR3 protein: CASSVAGGTYNEQFF
CDR3 DNA: TGTGCCAGCAGCGTAGCGGGAGGAACTTACAATGAGCAGTTCTTC
J gene: TRBJ2-1
clone size: -
D gene: TRBD2
V gene: TRBV9

CDR3 protein: CASSQDGMGEQYF
CDR3 DNA: TGTGCCAGCTCCCAGGACGGCATGGGTGAGCAGTACTTC
J gene: TRBJ2-7
clone size: -
D gene: -
V gene: TRBV18

CDR3 protein: CASSEIGVGKLFF
CDR3 DNA: TGTGCCAGCAGTGAAATCGGGGTCGGAAAACTGTTTTTT
J gene: TRBJ1-4
clone size: -
D gene: -
V gene: TRBV6-1

CDR3 protein: CASRRDRGETQYF
CDR3 DNA: TGCGCCAGCAGACGGGACCGAGGGGAGACCCAGTACTTC
J gene: TRBJ2-5
clone size: -
D gene: -
V gene: TRBV5-1

CDR3 protein: CASSELGGIRNEQFF
CDR3 DNA: TGTGCCAGCAGTGAATTAGGGGGCATACGCAATGAGCAGTTCTTC
J gene: TRBJ2-1
clone size: -
D gene: TRBD1
V gene: TRBV6-1

CDR3 protein: CASSKSGVETQYF
CDR3 DNA: TGTGCCAGTAGTAAGTCAGGGGTGGAGACCCAGTACTTC
J gene: TRBJ2-5
clone size: -
D gene: -
V gene: TRBV19

CDR3 protein: CASSLSTGVSYEQYF
CDR3 DNA: TGCGCCAGCAGCTTGAGCACAGGAGTAAGCTACGAGCAGTACTTC
J gene: TRBJ2-7
clone size: once
D gene: -
V gene: TRBV5-1

CDR3 protein: CASSLEVGTEAFF
CDR3 DNA: TGCGCCAGCAGCTTGGAAGTGGGTACTGAAGCTTTCTTT
J gene: TRBJ1-1
clone size: -
D gene: -
V gene: TRBV5-1

CDR3 protein: CASSRQGLRYEQYF
CDR3 DNA: TGTGCCAGCAGTCGACAGGGACTTCGTTACGAGCAGTACTTC
J gene: TRBJ2-7
clone size: -
D gene: -
V gene: TRBV6-5

CDR3 protein: CASSLDRTLTF
CDR3 DNA: TGTGCCAGCAGCTTAGACAGGACCCTCACCTTC
J gene: TRBJ1-2
clone size: few
D gene: -
V gene: TRBV7-9

CDR3 protein: CASKLGRGYTGELFF
CDR3 DNA: TGTGCCAGCAAGTTGGGCAGGGGATACACCGGGGAGCTGTTTTTT
J gene: TRBJ2-2
clone size: -
D gene: -
V gene: TRBV28

CDR3 protein: CASSWGQGLNNEQFF
CDR3 DNA: TGTGCCAGCAGCTGGGGACAGGGATTAAACAATGAGCAGTTCTTC
J gene: TRBJ2-1
clone size: -
D gene: TRBD1
V gene: TRBV7-9